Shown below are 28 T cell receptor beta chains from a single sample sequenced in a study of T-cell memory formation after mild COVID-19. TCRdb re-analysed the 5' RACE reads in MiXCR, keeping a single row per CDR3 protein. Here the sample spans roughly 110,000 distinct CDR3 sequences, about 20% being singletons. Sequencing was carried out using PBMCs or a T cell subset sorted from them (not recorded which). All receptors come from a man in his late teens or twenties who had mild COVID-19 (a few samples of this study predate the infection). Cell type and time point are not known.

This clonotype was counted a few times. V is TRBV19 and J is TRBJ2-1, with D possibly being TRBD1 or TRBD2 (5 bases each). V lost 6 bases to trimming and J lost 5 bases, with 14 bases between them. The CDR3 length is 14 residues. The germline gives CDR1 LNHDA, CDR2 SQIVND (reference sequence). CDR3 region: CASSNRGENNEQFF. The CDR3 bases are TGTGCCAGTAGCAATAGGGGAGAGAACAATGAGCAGTTCTTC.

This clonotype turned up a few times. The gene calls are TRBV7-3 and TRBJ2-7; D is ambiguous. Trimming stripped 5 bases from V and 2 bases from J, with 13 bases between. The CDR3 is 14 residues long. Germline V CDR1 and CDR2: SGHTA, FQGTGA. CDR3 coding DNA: TGTGCCAGCAGCCCGTCCGGGTCTACCTACGAGCAGTACTTC. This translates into CASSPSGSTYEQYF. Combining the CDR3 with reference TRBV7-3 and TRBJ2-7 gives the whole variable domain GAGVSQTPSNKVTEKGKYVELRCDPISGHTALYWYRQSLGQGPEFLIYFQGTGAADDSGLPNDRFFAVRPEGSVSTLKIQRTERGDSAVYLCASSPSGSTYEQYFGPGTRLTVT.

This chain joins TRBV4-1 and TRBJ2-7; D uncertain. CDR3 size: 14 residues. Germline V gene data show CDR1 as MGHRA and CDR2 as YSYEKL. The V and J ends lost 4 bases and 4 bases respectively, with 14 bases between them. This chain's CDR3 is CASSRGGGLYEQYF. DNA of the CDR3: TGCGCCAGCAGCCGGGGTGGCGGATTGTACGAGCAGTACTTC.

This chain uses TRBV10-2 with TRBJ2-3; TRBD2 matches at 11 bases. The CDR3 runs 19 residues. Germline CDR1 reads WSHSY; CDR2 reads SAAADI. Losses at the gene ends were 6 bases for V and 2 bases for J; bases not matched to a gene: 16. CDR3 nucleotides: TGCGCCAGCAGCCGGACTAGCGGGCGCCGAACGGCGGACACAGATACGCAGTATTTT. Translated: CASSRTSGRRTADTDTQYF.

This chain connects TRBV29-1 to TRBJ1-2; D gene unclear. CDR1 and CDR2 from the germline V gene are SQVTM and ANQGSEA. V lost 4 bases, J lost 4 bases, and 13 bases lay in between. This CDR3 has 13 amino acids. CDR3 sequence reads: CSVASNSSYGYTF. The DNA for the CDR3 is TGCAGCGTTGCCTCTAACAGCTCCTATGGCTACACCTTC.

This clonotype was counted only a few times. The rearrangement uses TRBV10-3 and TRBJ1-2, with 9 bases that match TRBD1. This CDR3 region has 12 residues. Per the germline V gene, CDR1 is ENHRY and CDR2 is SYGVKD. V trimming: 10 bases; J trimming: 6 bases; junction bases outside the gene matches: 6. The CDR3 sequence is CATDRGPDGYTF. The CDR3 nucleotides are TGTGCCACGGACAGGGGACCGGATGGCTACACCTTC.

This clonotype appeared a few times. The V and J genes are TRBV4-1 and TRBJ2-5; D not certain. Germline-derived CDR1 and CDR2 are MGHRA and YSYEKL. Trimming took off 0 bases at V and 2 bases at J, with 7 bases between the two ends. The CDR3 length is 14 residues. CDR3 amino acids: CASSQETAQETQYF. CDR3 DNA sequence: TGCGCCAGCAGCCAAGAAACAGCGCAAGAGACCCAGTACTTC.

CDR3 coding DNA: TGCGCCAGCAGCCCCCGGCGGCCGGTCAATGAGCAGTTCTTC. Translation gives CASSPRRPVNEQFF. This chain connects TRBV5-1 to TRBJ2-1, with D unclear. The V end was cut by 4 bases, the J end by 6 bases, with 14 bases between. Per the germline V gene, CDR1 is SGHRS and CDR2 is YFSETQ. The CDR3 is 14 amino acids.

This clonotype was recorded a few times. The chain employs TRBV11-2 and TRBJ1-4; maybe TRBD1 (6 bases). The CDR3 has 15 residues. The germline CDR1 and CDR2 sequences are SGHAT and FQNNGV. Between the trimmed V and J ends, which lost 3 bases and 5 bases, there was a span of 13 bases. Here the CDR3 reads CASSFQGRSNEKLFF. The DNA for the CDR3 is TGTGCCAGCAGCTTTCAGGGGAGGTCGAATGAAAAACTGTTTTTT. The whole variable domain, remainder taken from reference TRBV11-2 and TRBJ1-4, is EAGVAQSPRYKIIEKRQSVAFWCNPISGHATLYWYQQILGQGPKLLIQFQNNGVVDDSQLPKDRFSAERLKGVDSTLKIQPAKLEDSAVYLCASSFQGRSNEKLFFGSGTQLSVL.

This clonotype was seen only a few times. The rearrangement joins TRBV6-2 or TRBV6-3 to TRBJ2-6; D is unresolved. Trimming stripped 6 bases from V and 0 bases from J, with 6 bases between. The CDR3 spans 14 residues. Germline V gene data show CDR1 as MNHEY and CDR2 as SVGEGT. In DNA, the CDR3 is TGTGCCAGCAGAGCTGTCTCTGGGGCCAACGTCCTGACTTTC. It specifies CASRAVSGANVLTF.

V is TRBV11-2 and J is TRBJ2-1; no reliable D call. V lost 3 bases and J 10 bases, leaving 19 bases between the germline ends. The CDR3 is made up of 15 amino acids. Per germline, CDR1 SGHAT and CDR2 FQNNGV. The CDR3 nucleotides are TGTGCCAGCAGCTTTGTTTCCACCAGGCCGTGGGAGCAGTTCTTC. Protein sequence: CASSFVSTRPWEQFF. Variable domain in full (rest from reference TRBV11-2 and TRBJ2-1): EAGVAQSPRYKIIEKRQSVAFWCNPISGHATLYWYQQILGQGPKLLIQFQNNGVVDDSQLPKDRFSAERLKGVDSTLKIQPAKLEDSAVYLCASSFVSTRPWEQFFGPGTRLTVL.

Written as DNA, the CDR3 is TGTGCCAGCAGTGGGGGCAGCTATGGCTACACCTTC. This codes for CASSGGSYGYTF. This chain links TRBV13 with TRBJ1-2, with D perhaps matching TRBD1 (6 bases). Per the germline V gene, CDR1 is PRHDT and CDR2 is FYEKMQ (reference sequence). The CDR3 length is 12 residues. Trimming cost V 6 bases and J 4 bases, with 9 bases left between them.

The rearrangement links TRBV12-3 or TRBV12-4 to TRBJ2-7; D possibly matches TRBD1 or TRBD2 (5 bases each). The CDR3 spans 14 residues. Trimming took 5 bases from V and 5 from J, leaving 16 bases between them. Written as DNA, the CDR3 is TGTGCCAGCAGTGGGACCGCGCCCCGGGACGAGCAGTACTTC. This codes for CASSGTAPRDEQYF.

The CDR3 loop is CASSQLVGPDTQYF. CDR3 sequence (DNA): TGCGCCAGCAGCCAGCTAGTGGGACCAGATACGCAGTATTTT. V usage is TRBV4-1 and J usage is TRBJ2-3, with D perhaps given as TRBD1 or TRBD2 (5 bases each). Trimming removed 3 bases from V and 4 bases from J, with 11 bases in between. Germline V gene data show CDR1 as MGHRA and CDR2 as YSYEKL. This CDR3 has 14 residues.

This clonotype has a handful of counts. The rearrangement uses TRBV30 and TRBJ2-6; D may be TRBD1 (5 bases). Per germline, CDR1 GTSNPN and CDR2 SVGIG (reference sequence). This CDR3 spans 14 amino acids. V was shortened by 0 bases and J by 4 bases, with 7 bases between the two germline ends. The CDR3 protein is CAWSVGAGANVLTF. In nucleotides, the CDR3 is TGTGCCTGGAGTGTAGGGGCCGGGGCCAACGTCCTGACTTTC. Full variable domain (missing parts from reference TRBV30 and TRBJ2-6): SQTIHQWPATLVQPVGSPLSLECTVEGTSNPNLYWYRQAAGRGLQLLFYSVGIGQISSEVPQNLSASRPQDRQFILSSKKLLLSDSGFYLCAWSVGAGANVLTFGAGSRLTVL.

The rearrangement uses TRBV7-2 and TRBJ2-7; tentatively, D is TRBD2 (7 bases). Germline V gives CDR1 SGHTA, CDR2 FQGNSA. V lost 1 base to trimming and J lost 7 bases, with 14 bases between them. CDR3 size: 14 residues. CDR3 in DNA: TGTGCCAGCAGCTTAGACGGGGGGCAGTTGGAGCAGTACGTC. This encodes CASSLDGGQLEQYV.

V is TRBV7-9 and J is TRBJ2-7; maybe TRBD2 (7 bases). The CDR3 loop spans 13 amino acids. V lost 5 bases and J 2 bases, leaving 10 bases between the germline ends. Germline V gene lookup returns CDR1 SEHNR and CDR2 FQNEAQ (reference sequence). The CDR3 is CASSRGGTYEQYF. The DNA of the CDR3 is TGTGCCAGCAGCAGGGGGGGGACCTACGAGCAGTACTTC.

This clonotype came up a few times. In nucleotides, the CDR3 is TGTGCCAGCAGCCCGGACGGGCGATCCTACGAGCAGTACTTC. This translates into CASSPDGRSYEQYF. The chain links TRBV7-9 to TRBJ2-7; D not certain. The CDR3 spans 14 residues. The germline gives CDR1 SEHNR, CDR2 FQNEAQ (reference sequence). V was cut by 5 bases and J by 1 base, with 12 bases left in between. The whole variable domain, remainder taken from reference TRBV7-9 and TRBJ2-7, is DTGVSQNPRHKITKRGQNVTFRCDPISEHNRLYWYRQTLGQGPEFLTYFQNEAQLEKSRLLSDRFSAERPKGSFSTLEIQRTEQGDSAMYLCASSPDGRSYEQYFGPGTRLTVT.

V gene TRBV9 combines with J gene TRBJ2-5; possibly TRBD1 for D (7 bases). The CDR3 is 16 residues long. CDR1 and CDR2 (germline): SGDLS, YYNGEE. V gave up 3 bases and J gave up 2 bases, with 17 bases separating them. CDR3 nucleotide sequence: TGTGCCAGCAGCGACAGGGGTGGGGGGTATCAAGAGACCCAGTACTTC. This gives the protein CASSDRGGGYQETQYF.

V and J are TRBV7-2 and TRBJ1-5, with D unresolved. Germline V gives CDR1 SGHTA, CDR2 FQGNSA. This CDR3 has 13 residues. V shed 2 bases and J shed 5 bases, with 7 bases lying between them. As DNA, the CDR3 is TGTGCCAGCAGCTTATGGCCAGATCAGCCCCAGCATTTT. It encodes CASSLWPDQPQHF.

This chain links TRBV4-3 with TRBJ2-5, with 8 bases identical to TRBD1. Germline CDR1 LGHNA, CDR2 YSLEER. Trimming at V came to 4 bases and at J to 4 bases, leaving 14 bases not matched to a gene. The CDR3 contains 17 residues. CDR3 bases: TGCGCCAGCAGCCGAGCGGTGGACAGGGAAGTAATAGAGACCCAGTACTTC. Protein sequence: CASSRAVDREVIETQYF.

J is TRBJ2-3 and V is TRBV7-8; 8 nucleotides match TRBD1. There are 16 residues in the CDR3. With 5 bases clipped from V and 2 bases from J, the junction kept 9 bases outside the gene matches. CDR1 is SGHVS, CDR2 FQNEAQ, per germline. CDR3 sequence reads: CASSPARTGITDTQYF. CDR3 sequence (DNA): TGTGCCAGCAGCCCGGCGCGGACAGGGATCACAGATACGCAGTATTTT.

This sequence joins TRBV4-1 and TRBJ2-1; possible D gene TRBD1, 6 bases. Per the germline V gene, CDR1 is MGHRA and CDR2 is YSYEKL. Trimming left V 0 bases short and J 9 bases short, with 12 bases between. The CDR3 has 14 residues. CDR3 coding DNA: TGCGCCAGCAGCCAAGATTGGGGGCGGCCTGAGCAGTTCTTC. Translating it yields CASSQDWGRPEQFF.

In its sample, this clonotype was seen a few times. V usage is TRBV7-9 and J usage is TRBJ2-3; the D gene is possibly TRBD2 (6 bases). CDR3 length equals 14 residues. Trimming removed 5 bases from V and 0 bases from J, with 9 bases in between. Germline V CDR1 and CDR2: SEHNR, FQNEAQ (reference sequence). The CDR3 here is CASSPRESTDTQYF. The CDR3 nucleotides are TGTGCCAGCAGCCCTCGGGAGAGCACAGATACGCAGTATTTT.

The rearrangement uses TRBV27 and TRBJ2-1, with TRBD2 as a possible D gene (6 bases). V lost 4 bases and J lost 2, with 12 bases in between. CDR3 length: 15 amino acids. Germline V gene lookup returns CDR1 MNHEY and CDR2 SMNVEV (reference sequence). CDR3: CASSWGTDPYNEQFF. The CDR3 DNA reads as TGTGCCAGCAGTTGGGGGACTGACCCCTACAATGAGCAGTTCTTC.

The CDR3 DNA reads as TGTGCCGGCCCCCGGCGGCGGACCTGGGGGGAGCAGTACTTC. The encoded protein is CAGPRRRTWGEQYF. The chain has TRBV7-7 and TRBJ2-7, with D possibly called TRBD1 or TRBD2 (5 bases each). The V gene lost 11 bases and the J gene lost 7 bases, with 24 bases spanning the gap. This CDR3 is built from 14 residues. Per the germline V gene, CDR1 is SSHAT and CDR2 is FNYEAQ (reference sequence).

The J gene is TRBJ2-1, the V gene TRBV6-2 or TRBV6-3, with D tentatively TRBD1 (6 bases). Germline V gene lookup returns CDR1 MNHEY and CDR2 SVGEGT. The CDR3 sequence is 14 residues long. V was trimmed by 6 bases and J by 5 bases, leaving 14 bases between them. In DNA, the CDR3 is TGTGCCAGCAGCTCCCTTAGACAGGACAATGAGCAGTTCTTC. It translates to CASSSLRQDNEQFF.

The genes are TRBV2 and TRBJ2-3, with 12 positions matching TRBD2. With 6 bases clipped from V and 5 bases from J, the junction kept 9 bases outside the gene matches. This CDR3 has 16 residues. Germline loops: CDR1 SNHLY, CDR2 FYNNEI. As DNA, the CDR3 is TGTGCCAGCAGCGACTCTAGCGGGGGGGTAGAAGATACGCAGTATTTT. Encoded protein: CASSDSSGGVEDTQYF.